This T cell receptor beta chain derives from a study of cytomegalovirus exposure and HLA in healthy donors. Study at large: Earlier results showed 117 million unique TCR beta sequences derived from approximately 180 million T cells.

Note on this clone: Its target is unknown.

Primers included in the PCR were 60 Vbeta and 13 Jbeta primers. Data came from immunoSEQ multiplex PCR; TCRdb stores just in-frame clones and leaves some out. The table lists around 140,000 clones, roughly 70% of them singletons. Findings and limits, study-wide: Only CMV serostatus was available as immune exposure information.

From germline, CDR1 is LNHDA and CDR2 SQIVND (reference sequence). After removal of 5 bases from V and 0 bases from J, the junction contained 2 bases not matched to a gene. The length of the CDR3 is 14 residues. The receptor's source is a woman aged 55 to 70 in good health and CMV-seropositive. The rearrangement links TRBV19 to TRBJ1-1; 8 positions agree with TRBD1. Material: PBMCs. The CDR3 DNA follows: TGTGCCAGTAGTGTGGGACAGGTGAACACTGAAGCTTTCTTT. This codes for CASSVGQVNTEAFF.